This entry lists 9 T cell receptor beta chains sequenced from one sample in a study of blood T cell repertoires in COVID-19. The table came from immunoSEQ multiplex PCR; TCRdb's copy has only in-frame clones and leaves some out. The table lists about 190,000 clones, around 87% of them singletons. Sequenced sample: peripheral blood. The receptors derive from a woman between 18 and 30 years old who had recovered from COVID-19.

This clone appeared once. The chain couples TRBV5-1 to TRBJ2-3; TRBD1 aligns across 7 bases. After removal of 3 bases from V and 0 bases from J, the junction contained 4 bases not matched to a gene. Germline lookup yields CDR1 SGHRS and CDR2 YFSETQ. This CDR3 is 15 amino acids long. CDR3 sequence: CASSSTGASTDTQYF. In DNA, the CDR3 is TGCGCCAGCAGCTCAACAGGGGCCAGCACAGATACGCAGTATTTT.

This clone was observed once. The gene calls are TRBV10-3 and TRBJ2-3; 13 positions agree with TRBD2. With 7 bases clipped from V and 2 bases from J, the junction kept 9 bases outside the gene matches. CDR3 length: 17 residues. Per germline, CDR1 ENHRY and CDR2 SYGVKD. The CDR3 bases are TGTGCCATCACACGATACGGACTAGCGGGAGCCACAGATACGCAGTATTTT. Its protein is CAITRYGLAGATDTQYF.

The rearrangement joins TRBV24-1 to TRBJ1-5; D is unresolved. With 7 bases removed from V and 12 bases from J, the gap between germline ends came to 24 bases. The CDR3 totals 15 residues. Looked up from germline, CDR1 is KGHDR and CDR2 is SFDVKD. Here the CDR3 reads CATSLGGLPNPVQHF. As DNA, the CDR3 is TGTGCCACCAGCCTAGGAGGCCTCCCTAACCCCGTCCAGCATTTT.

The chain uses TRBV4-3 and TRBJ1-3; possibly TRBD1 for D (6 bases). CDR3 length: 17 residues. CDR1 LGHNA and CDR2 YSLEER come from the germline V gene. V was shortened by 3 bases and J by 4 bases, with 19 bases between the two germline ends. The CDR3 DNA reads TGCGCCAGCAGCCAGAGGGGCCCGGACAGCTGGGGAAACACCATATATTTT. This gives the protein CASSQRGPDSWGNTIYF.

This clone showed up just a few times. The chain uses TRBV6-4 and TRBJ2-3, with D perhaps matching TRBD2 (5 bases). V gave up 0 bases and J gave up 2 bases, with 12 bases separating them. CDR1 is MRHNA, CDR2 SNTAGT, per germline. The CDR3 sequence is 16 residues long. DNA of the CDR3: TGTGCCAGCAGTGACTCAGGTCTAGCATCCACAGATACGCAGTATTTT. Translation gives CASSDSGLASTDTQYF.

The chain links TRBV4-2 to TRBJ2-1; D might be TRBD1 (6 bases). V was trimmed by 2 bases and J by 2 bases, leaving 10 bases between them. The CDR3 is 15 amino acids. Germline V lookup: CDR1 LGHNA, CDR2 YNFKEQ. The DNA for the CDR3 is TGTGCCAGCAGCCAATGGGCAGGGGCCTACAATGAGCAGTTCTTC. This sequence encodes CASSQWAGAYNEQFF.

The genes are TRBV7-9 and TRBJ1-1; the D gene is possibly TRBD1 (6 bases). Germline CDR1 and CDR2: SEHNR and FQNEAQ (reference sequence). Trimming took 4 bases from V and 0 from J, leaving 15 bases between them. The CDR3 length is 16 residues. The CDR3 region has the DNA TGTGCCAGCAGCTCCAGGGGTCCTAACATGAACACTGAAGCTTTCTTT. Encoded protein: CASSSRGPNMNTEAFF.

The J gene is TRBJ1-2, the V gene TRBV7-9, with 9 bases that match TRBD1. The CDR3 runs 14 residues. V lost 5 bases to trimming and J lost 6 bases; unmatched junction nucleotides: 7. Per the germline V gene, CDR1 is SEHNR and CDR2 is FQNEAQ (reference sequence). The CDR3 DNA follows: TGTGCCAGCAGCCCCTCCGGGACAGGGAATGGCTACACCTTC. Amino acids: CASSPSGTGNGYTF.

The gene calls are TRBV6-5 and TRBJ1-2; TRBD1 might be the D (6 bases). Trimming left V 2 bases short and J 8 bases short, with 18 bases between. The CDR3 is 15 residues long. Looked up from germline, CDR1 is MNHEY and CDR2 is SVGAGI. CDR3 bases: TGTGCCAGCAGTTACGCTGGACAGTCAGGGGCGGGCTACACCTTC. This translates into CASSYAGQSGAGYTF.